This T cell receptor beta chain was sequenced in a study of vaccination effects on CD4 cells after COVID-19. Profiled with immunoSEQ multiplex PCR; TCRdb holds only in-frame clones, not every one. The repertoire holds tens of thousands of clones, with 76% as singletons. Sequencing in the ViraFEST assay came after antigen-specific CD4+ T cells had been expanded with viral peptide pools, which were used to stimulate PBMC. Following an approximately 10-day culture, CD4+ T cells were purified. This person caught SARS-CoV-2 sometime from March to December 2020, and PCR testing confirmed the infection. Regarding this clone: The antigen is unknown.

The sequences come from CD4+ T cells from PBMCs cultured with HIV peptides, collected before COVID-19 vaccination. This sample's subset: HIV-1 Nef peptide pool negative control/reference culture. The origin of this receptor is a human donor who had a prior SARS-CoV-2 infection.

The chain's CDR3 is CASSTLSGGQGTGELFF. The CDR3 DNA follows: TGCGCCAGCAGCACCCTGAGCGGGGGCCAAGGTACCGGGGAGCTGTTTTTT. This rearrangement joins TRBV5-1 to TRBJ2-2, with 8 bases fitting TRBD2. CDR1 and CDR2 from the germline V gene are SGHRS and YFSETQ. With V trimmed by 4 bases and J by 5 bases, 13 bases remained unmatched. The CDR3 runs 17 residues.